The rows below give T cell receptor beta chains drawn from one sample of a study of OX40 agonist ivuxolimab in advanced cancers. Sequencing used immunoSEQ multiplex PCR; TCRdb keeps in-frame clones, though not all of them. The sample includes some 70,000 clones, about 80% seen only once; the top ten take 1.4% to 1.5%. Material: CD4+ or CD8+ T cells sorted from blood, obtained in a trial of the OX40 agonist ivuxolimab. The receptor source for this set is an adult with an advanced solid tumor such as melanoma, head and neck, liver or kidney cancer. CDR3s include the opening cysteine and the closing phenylalanine or tryptophan. The D gene is left open where the match is weak. Expanded clones get a size class; other rows say once, few or many, or leave the size out.

d_gene	v_gene	len	abundance	j_gene	CDR3aa	CDR3nt
NA	TRBV15	16	NA	TRBJ2-7	CATSRDPGWGANEQYF	TGTGCCACCAGCAGAGACCCAGGTTGGGGGGCTAACGAGCAGTACTTC
NA	TRBV6-5	15	NA	TRBJ1-1	CASTVRGAMNTEAFF	TGTGCCAGCACTGTCCGGGGCGCTATGAACACTGAAGCTTTCTTT
TRBD1	TRBV30	12	NA	TRBJ2-7	CAWTRGNYEQYF	TGTGCCTGGACCAGGGGGAACTACGAGCAGTACTTC
NA	TRBV25-1	13	NA	TRBJ2-7	CASSSSGSYEQYF	TGTGCCAGCAGTTCTTCTGGGTCCTACGAGCAGTACTTC
NA	TRBV10-3	12	NA	TRBJ2-7	CAIAPQGYEQYF	TGTGCCATCGCCCCACAGGGTTACGAGCAGTACTTC
TRBD1	TRBV9	20	NA	TRBJ2-6	CASSSGLPGQGASGANVLTF	TGTGCCAGCAGTTCAGGGCTACCGGGACAGGGGGCGTCTGGGGCCAACGTCCTGACTTTC
NA	TRBV19	17	NA	TRBJ2-1	CASSPFSGTSSYNEQFF	TGTGCCAGTAGTCCTTTCTCGGGGACGAGTTCCTACAATGAGCAGTTCTTC
NA	TRBV5-1	13	NA	TRBJ1-2	CASSLEGRTGYTF	TGCGCCAGCAGCTTGGAAGGGCGGACTGGCTACACCTTC
NA	TRBV6-6	14	NA	TRBJ1-1	CASSYVAMNTEAFF	TGTGCCAGCAGTTACGTCGCTATGAACACTGAAGCTTTCTTT
TRBD2	TRBV7-9	16	NA	TRBJ2-5	CASSPRASGGVETQYF	TGTGCCAGCAGCCCCCGGGCTAGCGGGGGGGTAGAGACCCAGTACTTC
NA	TRBV19	14	NA	TRBJ2-7	CASSFNGISYEQYF	TGTGCCAGTAGTTTTAACGGCATATCCTACGAGCAGTACTTC
TRBD1	TRBV6-1	14	NA	TRBJ2-2	CASSPWTGTGELFF	TGTGCCAGCAGTCCATGGACAGGGACCGGGGAGCTGTTTTTT
TRBD1	TRBV5-1	15	NA	TRBJ2-3	CASGRDSTSTDTQYF	TGCGCCAGCGGAAGGGACAGTACTAGCACAGATACGCAGTATTTT
NA	TRBV6-1	11	NA	TRBJ1-1	CASSDKVQGRF	TGTGCCAGCAGTGATAAGGTCCAGGGACGTTTT
TRBD1	TRBV5-4	15	NA	TRBJ2-7	CASMSGTGLSYEQYF	TGTGCCAGCATGTCCGGGACAGGCTTATCCTACGAGCAGTACTTC
TRBD1	TRBV6-5	11	NA	TRBJ2-5	CASRRTGTVYF	TGTGCCAGCAGAAGAACCGGGACAGTCTACTTC
NA	TRBV13	13	NA	TRBJ2-1	CASSLQRLREQFF	TGTGCCAGCAGCTTACAGAGGCTGCGGGAGCAGTTCTTC
NA	TRBV7-2	14	NA	TRBJ1-6	CASSGGGYNSPLHF	TGTGCCAGCAGCGGGGGAGGCTATAATTCACCCCTCCACTTT
TRBD1	TRBV5-6	12	NA	TRBJ1-2	CASRDRGDGYTF	TGTGCCAGCCGGGACAGGGGCGATGGCTACACCTTC
NA	TRBV5-6	14	once	TRBJ2-7	CASSFRPASYEQYF	TGTGCCAGCAGCTTTAGACCTGCCTCCTACGAGCAGTACTTC
NA	TRBV6-5	15	NA	TRBJ1-6	CASSYSMGPNSPLHF	TGTGCCAGCAGTTACTCGATGGGACCCAATTCACCCCTCCACTTT
TRBD1	TRBV19	16	NA	TRBJ1-1	CASSNPTGAVDTEAFF	TGTGCCAGTAGTAATCCGACAGGGGCCGTCGACACTGAAGCTTTCTTT
TRBD1	TRBV7-8	18	NA	TRBJ1-4	CASSLQRDSSFTNEKLFF	TGTGCCAGCAGCTTGCAGAGGGACAGCTCTTTCACCAATGAAAAACTGTTTTTT
NA	TRBV11-3	16	NA	TRBJ1-1	CASSSSRERRNTEAFF	TGTGCCAGCAGCTCGTCCAGGGAGAGAAGGAACACTGAAGCTTTCTTT
NA	TRBV5-1	14	NA	TRBJ1-3	CASSSMSSGNTIYF	TGCGCCAGCAGCTCGATGAGCTCTGGAAACACCATATATTTT
TRBD1	TRBV6-1	14	NA	TRBJ1-2	CASRLTGVNYGYTF	TGTGCCAGCAGACTCACAGGGGTGAACTATGGCTACACCTTC
TRBD1	TRBV11-2	12	NA	TRBJ1-2	CASSLGDRGYTF	TGTGCCAGCAGCTTAGGGGACAGGGGCTACACCTTC
TRBD1	TRBV5-6	15	NA	TRBJ1-1	CASSLGQGKNTEAFF	TGTGCCAGCAGCTTGGGACAGGGTAAGAACACTGAAGCTTTCTTT
NA	TRBV4-1	13	few	TRBJ2-7	CASSRYRQDEQYF	TGCGCCAGCAGTCGATACCGTCAGGACGAGCAGTACTTC
TRBD2	TRBV29-1	17	NA	TRBJ2-3	CSVEGLAGGLSTDTQYF	TGCAGCGTTGAAGGACTAGCGGGGGGGCTTAGCACAGATACGCAGTATTTT
NA	TRBV5-4	17	NA	TRBJ2-3	CASSLSQGSGLTDTQYF	TGTGCCAGCAGCTTGAGTCAAGGCAGCGGCCTCACAGATACGCAGTATTTT
TRBD1	TRBV29-1	16	many	TRBJ2-7	CSVGSNEAGGLFGQYF	TGCAGCGTTGGGTCGAATGAGGCAGGGGGCTTGTTCGGGCAGTACTTC
TRBD1	TRBV19	16	NA	TRBJ1-2	CASSTGTGAYNYGYTF	TGTGCCAGTAGTACTGGAACAGGGGCTTATAACTATGGCTACACCTTC
NA	TRBV2	14	NA	TRBJ1-5	CASSLLGENQPQHF	TGTGCCAGCTCCCTCCTAGGCGAGAATCAGCCCCAGCATTTT
TRBD2	TRBV10-3	14	NA	TRBJ2-7	CAISDGSGFYEQYF	TGTGCCATCAGTGATGGTAGCGGGTTCTACGAGCAGTACTTC
NA	TRBV7-7	12	NA	TRBJ2-1	CASSASDNEQFF	TGTGCCAGCAGCGCCTCAGACAATGAGCAGTTCTTC
TRBD1	TRBV5-1	14	NA	TRBJ2-7	CASSFRQGTYEQYF	TGCGCCAGCAGCTTTCGACAGGGAACCTACGAGCAGTACTTC
NA	TRBV6-1	13	NA	TRBJ1-5	CAGRGQGSQPQHF	TGTGCCGGACGAGGGCAGGGGAGCCAGCCCCAGCATTTT
NA	TRBV2	13	few	TRBJ1-5	CASRGESNQPQHF	TGTGCCAGCAGAGGGGAGAGCAATCAGCCCCAGCATTTT
NA	TRBV10-3	14	NA	TRBJ1-3	CAISSGQPGNTIYF	TGTGCCATCAGTTCAGGACAGCCTGGAAACACCATATATTTT
NA	TRBV15	12	NA	TRBJ2-5	CATSRPRETQYF	TGTGCCACCAGCAGACCACGGGAGACCCAGTACTTC
NA	TRBV29-1	13	NA	TRBJ2-2	CSVEPGVGGELFF	TGCAGCGTTGAGCCCGGAGTAGGCGGGGAGCTGTTTTTT
TRBD2	TRBV10-1	14	NA	TRBJ2-1	CASSELLAGGEQFF	TGCGCCAGCAGTGAGTTGCTAGCGGGGGGCGAGCAGTTCTTC
NA	TRBV6-5	14	NA	TRBJ2-2	CASSYSGGTGELFF	TGTGCCAGCAGTTACTCAGGAGGGACCGGGGAGCTGTTTTTT
NA	TRBV18	14	once	TRBJ2-3	CASSATLGADTQYF	TGTGCCAGCTCCGCCACCCTGGGGGCAGATACGCAGTATTTT